One sample yielded the 28 T cell receptor beta chains listed below, sequenced in a study of shared clonotypes between healthy human individuals. The table came from immunoSEQ multiplex PCR; TCRdb's copy has only in-frame clones and leaves some out. Of about 2.4 million clones in the sample, over 85% were seen once. The sequencing input was naive CD4+ T cells from PBMCs. The subset here: CD45RA+ positively selected. The receptors stem from a man aged 18 to 30 in good health. Some clones in this sample may be carry-over from other donors' samples.

V gene TRBV18 combines with J gene TRBJ2-3; TRBD2 matches at 7 bases. V shed 5 bases and J 4 bases; nucleotides not matched to a gene: 9. The CDR3 covers 15 residues. CDR1 is KGHSH and CDR2 is LQKENI in the germline V gene. The CDR3 nucleotides are TGTGCCAGCTCAGGGGCGGGAGTTGGTGCAGATACGCAGTATTTT. It is translated as CASSGAGVGADTQYF.

The rearrangement uses TRBV7-9 and TRBJ2-3; 12 nucleotides match TRBD2. The CDR3 length is 16 residues. Looked up from germline, CDR1 is SEHNR and CDR2 is FQNEAQ (reference sequence). V lost 5 bases to trimming and J lost 6 bases; unmatched junction nucleotides: 9. The chain's CDR3 is CASSRTTSGRADTQYF. The CDR3 region has the DNA TGTGCCAGCAGCCGAACGACTAGCGGGAGAGCGGATACGCAGTATTTT.

The chain recombines TRBV27 with TRBJ2-7, with 7 bases aligning to TRBD2. Germline lookup yields CDR1 MNHEY and CDR2 SMNVEV (reference sequence). The V gene end was trimmed by 7 bases and the J gene end by 4 bases; junction bases not matched to a gene: 10. The CDR3 contains 14 residues. The CDR3 is CASTPRGGPYEQYF. CDR3 DNA sequence: TGTGCCAGCACTCCACGGGGAGGGCCGTACGAGCAGTACTTC.

This clone was recorded once. V is TRBV4-3 and J is TRBJ2-4, with 8 bases aligning to TRBD2. V shed 1 base, J shed 8 bases, and the junction held 4 bases outside the gene matches. The CDR3 totals 14 residues. Germline assignment: CDR1 LGHNA and CDR2 YSLEER. The CDR3: CASSQVAAGDIQYF. The CDR3 bases are TGCGCCAGCAGCCAAGTGGCAGCGGGGGACATTCAGTACTTC.

The V call is TRBV9, the J call TRBJ1-2; D is possibly TRBD1 (6 bases). Germline lookup yields CDR1 SGDLS and CDR2 YYNGEE. The ends were cut back, 4 bases at V and 3 bases at J, with 25 bases in the middle. This CDR3 comprises 18 residues. CDR3 amino acids: CASSPRTESSLAHYGYTF. The CDR3 bases are TGTGCCAGCAGCCCCCGGACAGAATCCTCGCTCGCTCACTATGGCTACACCTTC.

This CDR3 is CASSSAGGDTQYF. In DNA form, the CDR3 reads TGCGCCAGCAGCAGTGCGGGTGGAGATACGCAGTATTTT. The genes are TRBV5-1 and TRBJ2-3; maybe TRBD2 (5 bases). Germline V gene data show CDR1 as SGHRS and CDR2 as YFSETQ. The V and J ends lost 4 bases and 5 bases respectively, with 11 bases between them. The CDR3 runs 13 residues.

The rearrangement joins TRBV7-6 to TRBJ1-1; tentatively, D is TRBD1 (5 bases). Looked up from germline, CDR1 is SGHVS and CDR2 is FNYEAQ. CDR3 length: 13 amino acids. Trimming removed 1 base at V and 7 bases at J, with 10 bases between. The CDR3 coding sequence is TGTGCCAGCAGCTTAGACAGGATGGGTGAAGCTTTCTTT. Translated: CASSLDRMGEAFF.

This clone was counted once. V usage is TRBV7-2 and J usage is TRBJ2-7, with D perhaps matching TRBD1 or TRBD2 (7 bases each). V was shortened by 1 base and J by 9 bases, with 19 bases between the two germline ends. Germline lookup yields CDR1 SGHTA and CDR2 FQGNSA. The length of the CDR3 is 15 residues. CDR3 in amino acids: CASSLGAGGGLVQYF. CDR3 sequence (DNA): TGTGCCAGCAGCTTAGGGGCAGGGGGAGGGCTAGTGCAGTACTTC.

The chain joins TRBV9 to TRBJ2-2; 16 positions agree with TRBD2. V trimming: 10 bases; J trimming: 1 base; junction bases outside the gene matches: 10. Germline CDR1 is SGDLS and CDR2 is YYNGEE. This CDR3 is built from 18 residues. This CDR3 is CASNRGLAGGGNTGELFF. CDR3 in DNA: TGTGCCTCCAACCGGGGACTAGCGGGAGGGGGGAACACCGGGGAGCTGTTTTTT.

The chain recombines TRBV28 with TRBJ2-2; D gene uncertain. The V gene lost 6 bases and the J gene lost 4 bases, with 15 bases spanning the gap. Germline CDR1 is MDHEN and CDR2 is SYDVKM. This CDR3 spans 15 amino acids. The CDR3 here is CASSALGEITGELFF. The CDR3 region has the DNA TGTGCCAGCAGCGCCCTCGGCGAGATCACCGGGGAGCTGTTTTTT.

J is TRBJ2-3 and V is TRBV2; D may be TRBD1 or TRBD2 (5 bases each). The CDR3 is made up of 14 amino acids. In germline, CDR1 is SNHLY, CDR2 FYNNEI. Trimming cost V 7 bases and J 2 bases, with 13 bases left between them. CDR3 nucleotide sequence: TGTGCCAGCAACATGGACGGGGCCACAGATACGCAGTATTTT. Residues: CASNMDGATDTQYF.

The rearrangement uses TRBV19 and TRBJ2-1; D is ambiguous. V dropped 0 bases and J dropped 4 bases, with 10 bases sitting between them. Germline V gene data show CDR1 as LNHDA and CDR2 as SQIVND (reference sequence). The CDR3 has 15 residues. The CDR3 here is CASSIDFRTYNEQFF. DNA for the CDR3: TGTGCCAGTAGTATAGATTTCAGGACGTACAATGAGCAGTTCTTC.

This clone was seen once. This rearrangement joins TRBV7-3 to TRBJ2-7; D remains unclear. CDR1 is SGHTA and CDR2 is FQGTGA in the germline V gene. The CDR3 covers 12 residues. V shed 5 bases and J shed 6 bases, with 11 bases lying between them. DNA of the CDR3: TGTGCCAGCAGCATTACGGGTGGCGAGCAGTACTTC. This translates into CASSITGGEQYF.

V gene TRBV20-1 combines with J gene TRBJ2-7, with D unresolved. The V and J ends lost 5 bases and 7 bases respectively, with 9 bases between them. Germline CDR1 is DFQATT and CDR2 is SNEGSKA (reference sequence). CDR3 size: 10 residues. For the CDR3, the DNA is TGCAGTGCTTGGAGCCGGGAGCAGTACTTC. This sequence encodes CSAWSREQYF.

The gene calls are TRBV19 and TRBJ1-4, with 10 bases lining up with TRBD1. Germline V gives CDR1 LNHDA, CDR2 SQIVND (reference sequence). The CDR3 is 14 amino acids. The J segment lost 10 bases and the V segment lost 7 bases, leaving 9 bases of the junction unmatched. The CDR3 DNA reads as TGTGCCAGTATTACGGGACAGGGGATGGGAAAACTGTTTTTT. As protein: CASITGQGMGKLFF.

The chain has TRBV2 and TRBJ1-6; D not certain. The CDR3 spans 14 residues. The V gene's germline CDR1 is SNHLY and CDR2 FYNNEI. Deletions cut 4 bases from V and 7 bases from J, with 11 bases between. The CDR3 loop is CASSGTRTNSPLHF. CDR3 nucleotide sequence: TGTGCCAGCAGTGGTACAAGGACGAATTCACCCCTCCACTTT.

As to this clone: Other DNA sequences in the same sample also yield this CDR3. This chain links TRBV9 with TRBJ2-5; D gene uncertain. Trimming pared 2 bases from V and 1 base from J, leaving 6 bases between. Germline values: CDR1 SGDLS, CDR2 YYNGEE. This CDR3 is built from 13 residues. CDR3 protein: CASSVGVQETQYF. The DNA for the CDR3 is TGTGCCAGCAGCGTTGGGGTCCAAGAGACCCAGTACTTC.

The chain uses TRBV4-1 and TRBJ2-3; D unclear. Germline V gene sequence: CDR1 MGHRA, CDR2 YSYEKL. V was shortened by 0 bases and J by 4 bases, with 8 bases between the two germline ends. The CDR3 is made up of 14 amino acids. CDR3 DNA: TGCGCCAGCAGCCAAGATCGGCGGTCAGATACGCAGTATTTT. This sequence encodes CASSQDRRSDTQYF.

The rearrangement uses TRBV5-4 and TRBJ2-4; 10 bases map to TRBD1. The CDR3 spans 15 residues. CDR1 and CDR2 (germline): SGHNT, YYREEE (reference sequence). The V and J ends lost 3 bases and 0 bases, in that order; junction bases with no gene match: 0. The CDR3 is CASSWDRGAKNIQYF. CDR3 in DNA: TGTGCCAGCAGCTGGGACAGGGGAGCCAAAAACATTCAGTACTTC.

V and J are TRBV27 and TRBJ1-4; D gene ambiguous. Between the trimmed V and J ends, which lost 6 bases and 3 bases, there was a span of 8 bases. The CDR3 extends over 13 amino acids. Looked up from germline, CDR1 is MNHEY and CDR2 is SMNVEV (reference sequence). This chain's CDR3 is CASSFVANEKLFF. CDR3 sequence (DNA): TGTGCCAGCAGCTTCGTAGCTAATGAAAAACTGTTTTTT.

The chain employs TRBV6-1 and TRBJ1-5; tentative D call: TRBD1 (5 bases). The CDR3 spans 14 residues. Germline V lookup: CDR1 MNHNS, CDR2 SASEGT. V shed 6 bases and J shed 4 bases, with 13 bases lying between them. The CDR3 loop is CASSNTRANQPQHF. CDR3 coding DNA: TGTGCCAGCAGCAACACCAGGGCTAATCAGCCCCAGCATTTT.

The chain carries TRBV30 and TRBJ1-2; D is undetermined. Between the trimmed V and J ends, which lost 3 bases and 0 bases, there was a span of 8 bases. Germline V gene lookup returns CDR1 GTSNPN and CDR2 SVGIG (reference sequence). CDR3 length: 13 residues. The CDR3 coding sequence is TGTGCCTGGAGGGAGGGTCCTAACTATGGCTACACCTTC. Translating it yields CAWREGPNYGYTF.

This chain connects TRBV29-1 to TRBJ2-1; D unclear. CDR1 SQVTM and CDR2 ANQGSEA come from the germline V gene. This CDR3 is 15 amino acids long. V lost 0 bases and J 4 bases, leaving 13 bases between the germline ends. The CDR3 nucleotides are TGCAGCGTTGAAGACCGGGCCAGGAGATACAATGAGCAGTTCTTC. Its protein is CSVEDRARRYNEQFF.

This clone was counted a single time. V and J are TRBV28 and TRBJ2-1; 10 bases fit TRBD2. Unmatched junction bases numbered 12, after V lost 6 bases and J lost 1 base. There are 18 residues in the CDR3. Germline V CDR1 and CDR2: MDHEN, SYDVKM. DNA of the CDR3: TGTGCCAGCAGCAAAATAGCGGGAGGTTTGGTGTCCTACAATGAGCAGTTCTTC. This sequence encodes CASSKIAGGLVSYNEQFF.

Notes on this clone: This CDR3 is also generated by other DNA sequences in the sample. The chain links TRBV6-6 to TRBJ2-2, with unresolved D. Trimming pared 3 bases from V and 2 bases from J, leaving 7 bases between. Germline V gene data show CDR1 as MNHNY and CDR2 as SVGAGI (reference sequence). There are 14 residues in the CDR3. CDR3 loop: CASSYGLNTGELFF. The CDR3 region has the DNA TGTGCCAGCAGTTATGGTCTAAACACCGGGGAGCTGTTTTTT.

This clone was found once. The sample holds other DNA sequences that translate to the same CDR3. This chain uses TRBV7-8 with TRBJ2-2; D unclear. Germline values: CDR1 SGHVS, CDR2 FQNEAQ. The length of the CDR3 is 13 residues. The V end lost 5 bases, the J end lost 7 bases, and 11 bases lay between the germline ends. This CDR3 is CASSVRLGGELFF. The CDR3 nucleotides are TGTGCCAGCAGCGTCAGACTCGGCGGGGAGCTGTTTTTT.

DNA of the CDR3: TGCGCCAGCAGCTCCCCCTCCGGGACAGGGATCGCCGGGGAGCTGTTTTTT. Its translation: CASSSPSGTGIAGELFF. This chain connects TRBV5-1 to TRBJ2-2, with TRBD1 matching over 9 bases. This CDR3 has 17 residues. Per the germline V gene, CDR1 is SGHRS and CDR2 is YFSETQ. V lost 3 bases and J lost 6; bases outside the gene matches: 12.

The V gene is TRBV7-2, the J gene TRBJ2-1; TRBD2 matches at 11 bases. V shed 5 bases, J shed 9 bases, and the junction held 6 bases outside the gene matches. The CDR3 has 14 amino acids. Per germline, CDR1 SGHTA and CDR2 FQGNSA. The CDR3 protein is CASSPTTSGIEQFF. For the CDR3, the DNA is TGTGCCAGCAGCCCGACGACTAGCGGGATTGAGCAGTTCTTC.